The clone carrying this T cell receptor (beta chain) was seen once. This entry belongs to a study of blood T cell repertoires in COVID-19. All recovered Cohort 3 donors got two negative PCRs, got clearance, or saw symptom resolution. The CDR3 consists of 12 residues. The V gene's germline CDR1 is SNHLY and CDR2 FYNNEI. V shed 6 bases, J shed 4 bases, and the junction held 3 bases outside the gene matches. Profiled with immunoSEQ multiplex PCR; TCRdb holds only in-frame clones, not every one. In the table there are approximately 210,000 clones, 82% of which are singletons. The material sequenced was PBMCs or T cells enriched from blood (not recorded which). This sequence joins TRBV2 and TRBJ2-7; 7 bases are shared with TRBD1. This clonotype was sampled from a man aged 35-49 years who had recovered from COVID-19. CDR3 amino acids: CASRKDRYEQYF. As DNA, the CDR3 is TGTGCCAGCAGGAAGGACAGGTACGAGCAGTACTTC.